The present T cell receptor (beta chain) was sequenced within a study of read filtering for tumor transcriptome and immune sequencing. On the study more broadly: Mean patient age was roughly 66 years, range roughly 45 to 80; some 17 male, some 14 female. DNase treatment preceded whole-transcriptome library preparation. General study findings and limits: Dropping single-read clonotypes raised IR-seq and RNA-seq shared-clonotype correlation.

CDR1 and CDR2 (germline): SGHAT, FQNNGV. V was pared by 5 bases and J by 5 bases, with 11 bases of the junction left unmatched. The CDR3 extends over 17 amino acids. This library used roughly 430 ng RNA and molecular barcoded adaptors spanning alpha/delta and beta/gamma chains. From the reads, TCRdb called clonotypes with MiXCR, one entry per CDR3 protein. This sample yields about 57,000 distinct CDR3 sequences, of which around 20% are seen a single time; 17% belongs to the top ten. Notes on this clonotype: Its antigen is not known.

Sampling of bone marrow took place during active disease in every patient. This rearrangement joins TRBV11-2 to TRBJ2-5; TRBD2 agrees at 13 bases. This TCR was recovered from a donor at least 40 years old with multiple myeloma. Input material: a population of CD138-negative cells sorted from bone marrow. The CDR3: CASSHGTSGMAGETQYF. The CDR3, as DNA: TGTGCCAGCAGCCATGGGACTAGCGGGATGGCCGGGGAGACCCAGTACTTC.